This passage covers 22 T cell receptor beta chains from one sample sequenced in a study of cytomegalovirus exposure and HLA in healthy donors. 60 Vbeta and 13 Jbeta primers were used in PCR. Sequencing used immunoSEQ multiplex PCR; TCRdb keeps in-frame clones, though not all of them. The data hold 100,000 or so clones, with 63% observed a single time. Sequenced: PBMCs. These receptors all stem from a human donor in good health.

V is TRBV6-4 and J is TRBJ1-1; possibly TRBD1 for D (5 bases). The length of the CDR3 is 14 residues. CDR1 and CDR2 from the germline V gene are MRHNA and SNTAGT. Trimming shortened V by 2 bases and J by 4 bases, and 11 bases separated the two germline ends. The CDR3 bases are TGTGCCAGCAGTGACGGGGGGAGGTTCACTGAAGCTTTCTTT. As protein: CASSDGGRFTEAFF.

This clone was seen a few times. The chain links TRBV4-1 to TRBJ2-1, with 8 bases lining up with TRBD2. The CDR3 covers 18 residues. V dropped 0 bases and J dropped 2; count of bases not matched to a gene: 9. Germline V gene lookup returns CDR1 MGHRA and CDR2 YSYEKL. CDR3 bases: TGCGCCAGCAGCCAAGATCCCGGACTAGCTAGGACCTACAATGAGCAGTTCTTC. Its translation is CASSQDPGLARTYNEQFF.

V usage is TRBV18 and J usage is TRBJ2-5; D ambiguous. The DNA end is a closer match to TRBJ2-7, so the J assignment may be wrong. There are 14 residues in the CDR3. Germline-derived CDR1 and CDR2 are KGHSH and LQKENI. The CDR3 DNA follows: TGTGCCAGCTCCCAAGACTCAGCTACGATCGAGCAGTACTTC. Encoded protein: CASSQDSATIEQYF.

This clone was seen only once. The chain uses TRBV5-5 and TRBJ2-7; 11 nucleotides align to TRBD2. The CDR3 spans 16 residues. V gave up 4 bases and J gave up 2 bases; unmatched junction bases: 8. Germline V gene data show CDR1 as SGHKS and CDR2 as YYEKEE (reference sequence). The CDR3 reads CASSSLGLAAAYEQYF. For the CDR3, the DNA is TGTGCCAGCAGCAGCCTGGGACTAGCGGCTGCCTACGAGCAGTACTTC.

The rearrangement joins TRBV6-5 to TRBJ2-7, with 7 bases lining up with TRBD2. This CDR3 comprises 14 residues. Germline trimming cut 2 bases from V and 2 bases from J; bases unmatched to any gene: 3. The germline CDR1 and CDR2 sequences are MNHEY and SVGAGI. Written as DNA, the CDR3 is TGTGCCAGCAGTTACGCTAGCGGCACCTACGAGCAGTACTTC. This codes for CASSYASGTYEQYF.

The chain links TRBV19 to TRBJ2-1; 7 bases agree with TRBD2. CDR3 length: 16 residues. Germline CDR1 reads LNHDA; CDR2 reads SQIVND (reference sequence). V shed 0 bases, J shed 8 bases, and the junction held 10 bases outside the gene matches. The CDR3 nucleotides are TGTGCCAGTAGTATAGATTTCCAAGCGGGGAGGGATGAGCAGTTCTTC. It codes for CASSIDFQAGRDEQFF. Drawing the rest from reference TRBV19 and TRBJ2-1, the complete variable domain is DGGITQSPKYLFRKEGQNVTLSCEQNLNHDAMYWYRQDPGQGLRLIYYSQIVNDFQKGDIAEGYSVSREKKESFPLTVTSAQKNPTAFYLCASSIDFQAGRDEQFFGPGTRLTVL.

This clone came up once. CDR3 protein: CSVVYWGTGSNEQFF. The CDR3 DNA sequence: TGCAGCGTTGTATATTGGGGGACAGGAAGCAATGAGCAGTTCTTC. The V and J genes are TRBV29-1 and TRBJ2-1, with 8 bases fitting TRBD1. The V gene end was trimmed by 4 bases and the J gene end by 6 bases; junction bases not matched to a gene: 11. CDR3 length: 15 residues. From germline, CDR1 is SQVTM and CDR2 ANQGSEA.

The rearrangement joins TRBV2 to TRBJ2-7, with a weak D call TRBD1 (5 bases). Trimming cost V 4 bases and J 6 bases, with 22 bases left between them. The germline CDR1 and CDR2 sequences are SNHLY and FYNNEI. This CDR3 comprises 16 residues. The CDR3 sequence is CASSGLRQNSEGEQYF. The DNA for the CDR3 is TGTGCCAGCAGTGGACTGAGACAGAATTCGGAAGGCGAGCAGTACTTC.

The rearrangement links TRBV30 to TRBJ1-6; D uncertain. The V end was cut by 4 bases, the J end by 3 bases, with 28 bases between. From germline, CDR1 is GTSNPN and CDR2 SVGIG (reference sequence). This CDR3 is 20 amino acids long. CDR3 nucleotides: TGTGCCTGGAAAAATGATGACCCCATTCTTGGCGGAGACTATAATTCACCCCTCCACTTT. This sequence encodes CAWKNDDPILGGDYNSPLHF.

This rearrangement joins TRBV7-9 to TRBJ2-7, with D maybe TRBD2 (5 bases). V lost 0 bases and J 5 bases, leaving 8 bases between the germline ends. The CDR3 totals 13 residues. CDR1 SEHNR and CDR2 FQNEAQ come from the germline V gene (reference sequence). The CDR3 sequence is CASSLAGVHEQYF. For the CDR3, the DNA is TGTGCCAGCAGCTTAGCGGGAGTCCACGAGCAGTACTTC.

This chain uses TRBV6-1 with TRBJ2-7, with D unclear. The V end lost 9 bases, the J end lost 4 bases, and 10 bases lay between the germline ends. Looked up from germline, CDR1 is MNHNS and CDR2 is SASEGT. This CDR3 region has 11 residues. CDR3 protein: CASQAVYEQYF. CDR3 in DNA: TGTGCCAGTCAGGCAGTTTACGAGCAGTACTTC.

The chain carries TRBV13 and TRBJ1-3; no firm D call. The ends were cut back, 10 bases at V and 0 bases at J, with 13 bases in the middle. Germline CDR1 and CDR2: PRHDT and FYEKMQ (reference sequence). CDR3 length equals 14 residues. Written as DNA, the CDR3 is TGTGCCACCACAACAGCCTTCTCTGGAAACACCATATATTTT. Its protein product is CATTTAFSGNTIYF.

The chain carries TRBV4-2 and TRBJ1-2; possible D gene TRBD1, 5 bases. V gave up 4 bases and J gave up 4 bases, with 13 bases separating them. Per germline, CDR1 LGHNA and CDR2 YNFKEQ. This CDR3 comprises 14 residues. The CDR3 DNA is TGTGCCAGCAGCCCCCTTGGGGCGGCCTATGGCTACACCTTC. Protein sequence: CASSPLGAAYGYTF.

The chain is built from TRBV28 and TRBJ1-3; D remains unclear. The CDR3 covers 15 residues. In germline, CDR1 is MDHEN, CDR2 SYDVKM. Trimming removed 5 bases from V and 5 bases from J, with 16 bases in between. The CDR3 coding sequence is TGTGCCAGCAGTGCCCGGACTGGAAATAGAAACACCATATATTTT. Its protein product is CASSARTGNRNTIYF.

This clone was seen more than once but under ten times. In DNA, the CDR3 is TGTGCCAGTAGTATTTATTGGCTAGCGGATCAAGAGACCCAGTACTTC. Translated, it gives CASSIYWLADQETQYF. The chain is built from TRBV19 and TRBJ2-5; 7 bases are a match to TRBD2. There are 16 residues in the CDR3. Germline V gene lookup returns CDR1 LNHDA and CDR2 SQIVND (reference sequence). V was clipped by 3 bases and J by 2 bases; unmatched bases: 9.

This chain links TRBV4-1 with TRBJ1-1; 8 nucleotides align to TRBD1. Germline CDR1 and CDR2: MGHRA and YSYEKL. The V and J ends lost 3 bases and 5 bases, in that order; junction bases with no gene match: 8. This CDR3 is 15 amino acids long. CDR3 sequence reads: CASSQQGAQVTEAFF. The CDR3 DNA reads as TGCGCCAGCAGCCAGCAGGGGGCGCAGGTGACTGAAGCTTTCTTT.

The CDR3 here is CASSFSGGTSYEQYF. In nucleotides, the CDR3 is TGTGCCAGCAGTTTTAGCGGGGGAACTTCCTACGAGCAGTACTTC. The chain is built from TRBV27 and TRBJ2-7; 9 bases are a match to TRBD2. CDR1 and CDR2 from the germline V gene are MNHEY and SMNVEV (reference sequence). V shed 3 bases and J 1 base; nucleotides not matched to a gene: 4. The CDR3 has 15 residues.

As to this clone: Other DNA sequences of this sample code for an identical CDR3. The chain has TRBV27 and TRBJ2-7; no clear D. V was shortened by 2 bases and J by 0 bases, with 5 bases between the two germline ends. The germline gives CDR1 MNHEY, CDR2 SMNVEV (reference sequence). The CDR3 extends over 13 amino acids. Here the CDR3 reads CASSLTGSYEQYF. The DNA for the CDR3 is TGTGCCAGCAGTTTAACCGGCTCCTACGAGCAGTACTTC.

The CDR3 loop is CASSSRTQGRWGEEAFF. CDR3 in DNA: TGCGCCAGCAGCTCAAGGACCCAGGGTCGTTGGGGGGAGGAAGCTTTCTTT. This chain uses TRBV5-1 with TRBJ1-1; D may be TRBD1 (5 bases). The CDR3 totals 17 residues. Trimming left V 3 bases short and J 8 bases short, with 26 bases between. The germline V gene has CDR1 SGHRS and CDR2 YFSETQ.

The CDR3 nucleotides read TGTGCCAGCAGTAAGGACAGGGATTACGAGCAGTACTTC. This gives the protein CASSKDRDYEQYF. V and J are TRBV9 and TRBJ2-7; 8 bases fit TRBD1. The CDR3 totals 13 residues. Germline V gene data show CDR1 as SGDLS and CDR2 as YYNGEE. Trimming at V came to 5 bases and at J to 4 bases, leaving 5 bases not matched to a gene.

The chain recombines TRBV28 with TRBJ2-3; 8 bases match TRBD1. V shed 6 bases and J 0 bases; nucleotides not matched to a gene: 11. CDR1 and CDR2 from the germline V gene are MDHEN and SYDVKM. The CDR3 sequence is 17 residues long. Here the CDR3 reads CASSPLRGPPSTDTQYF. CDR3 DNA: TGTGCCAGCAGCCCCCTCAGGGGGCCCCCTAGCACAGATACGCAGTATTTT.

CDR3 in amino acids: CASSLVDLGLKGETQYF. CDR3 DNA sequence: TGTGCCAGCAGCTTAGTGGACCTAGGACTAAAGGGGGAGACCCAGTACTTC. This sequence joins TRBV11-2 and TRBJ2-5, with D possibly matching TRBD2 (6 bases). The CDR3 loop spans 17 amino acids. Between the trimmed V and J ends, which lost 1 base and 5 bases, there was a span of 20 bases. CDR1 is SGHAT, CDR2 FQNNGV, per germline.